A selection of T cell receptor beta chains follows, all from one sample in a study of OX40 agonist ivuxolimab in advanced cancers. The table came from immunoSEQ multiplex PCR; TCRdb's copy has only in-frame clones and leaves some out. The sample lists approximately 44,000 clones; about 89% were seen once. The source material was CD4+ or CD8+ T cells sorted from blood, sampled in a trial of the OX40 agonist ivuxolimab. Receptors were obtained from an adult with an advanced solid tumor such as melanoma, head and neck, liver or kidney cancer. The CDR3 runs from the conserved cysteine through the conserved F or W. The D gene is left open where the match is weak. Clone size is shown for a subset of rows, as once, few, many or a class of expanded clone.

j_call,v_call,d_call,clone_size,cdr3_aa,cdr3_nt
TRBJ1-3,TRBV6-5,.,.,CASSYAGFANTIYF,TGTGCCAGCAGTTACGCAGGGTTCGCAAACACCATATATTTT
TRBJ1-4,TRBV2,TRBD1,.,CASSEARTGGEKLFF,TGTGCCAGCAGTGAAGCCCGGACAGGGGGTGAAAAACTGTTTTTT
TRBJ1-2,TRBV5-1,.,.,CASSLSFGDYGYTF,TGCGCCAGCAGCTTGAGTTTTGGCGACTATGGCTACACCTTC
TRBJ2-6,TRBV30,.,.,CAWSVRFSGANVLTF,TGTGCCTGGAGTGTTCGGTTCTCTGGGGCCAACGTCCTGACTTTC
TRBJ2-3,TRBV4-1,TRBD2,.,CASRPSSGQTDTQYF,TGCGCCAGCAGACCTTCTAGCGGTCAGACAGATACGCAGTATTTT
TRBJ2-3,TRBV11-2,.,.,CASSSTRDSTDTQYF,TGTGCCAGCAGCTCTACTAGAGATAGCACAGATACGCAGTATTTT
TRBJ1-1,TRBV11-3,.,.,CASSFGGPNTEAFF,TGTGCCAGCAGCTTTGGGGGGCCGAACACTGAAGCTTTCTTT
TRBJ2-2,TRBV5-6,.,.,CASSLAEGAGELFF,TGTGCCAGCAGCTTGGCGGAGGGCGCCGGGGAGCTGTTTTTT
TRBJ2-1,TRBV7-9,.,.,CASSLGYNEQFF,TGTGCCAGCAGCTTAGGCTACAATGAGCAGTTCTTC
TRBJ1-3,TRBV9,.,.,CASSVDLGSENTIYF,TGTGCCAGCAGCGTAGATTTAGGGAGTGAAAACACCATATATTTT
TRBJ2-7,TRBV6-4,.,many,CASSYSGQPYEQYF,TGTGCCAGCAGTTACTCCGGACAGCCCTACGAGCAGTACTTC
TRBJ2-7,TRBV29-1,.,.,CSVVVGLKTYEQYF,TGCAGCGTTGTCGTCGGACTGAAAACCTACGAGCAGTACTTC
TRBJ2-5,TRBV28,.,.,CASSLLEGAETQYF,TGTGCCAGCAGTTTATTGGAGGGGGCGGAGACCCAGTACTTC
TRBJ2-7,TRBV7-9,.,.,CASSPYPTPSSYEQYF,TGTGCCAGCAGCCCGTACCCGACACCGAGCTCCTACGAGCAGTACTTC
TRBJ1-2,TRBV2,.,.,CASSSGIGHYGYTF,TGTGCCAGCAGTTCGGGAATTGGGCACTATGGCTACACCTTC